Detailed here is one T cell receptor (beta chain). Antigen specificity is unknown. TCR beta CDR3 regions were amplified from RNA transcripts. Amplification began with first-round RT-PCR using HTBI primers, then second-round multiplex PCR was performed. TCRdb called the multiplex PCR reads again in MiXCR, with one record for every CDR3 protein. Here the sample spans about 550,000 distinct CDR3 sequences, about 35% being singletons. The data are from a study of Graves' ophthalmopathy and Graves' hyperthyroidism. Study-level background: Stable hyperthyroidism denotes an absence of ophthalmopathy throughout 18 months of follow-up.

Findings and caveats of the study: Blood was where most expanded thyroid clonotypes above 0.001 frequency also turned up.

The receptor's source is an adult man with Graves' hyperthyroidism. Sequenced material: peripheral blood or thyroid tissue (not recorded which).

The CDR3 bases are TGTGCCAGCAGCTTTAGGACAGGGATGAACACTGAAGCTTTCTTT. As protein: CASSFRTGMNTEAFF. V is TRBV6-4 and J is TRBJ1-1, with 8 bases identical to TRBD1. Looked up from germline, CDR1 is MRHNA and CDR2 is SNTAGT. The CDR3 is 15 residues long. The trim removed 6 bases at V and 0 bases at J, leaving 6 bases unmatched.